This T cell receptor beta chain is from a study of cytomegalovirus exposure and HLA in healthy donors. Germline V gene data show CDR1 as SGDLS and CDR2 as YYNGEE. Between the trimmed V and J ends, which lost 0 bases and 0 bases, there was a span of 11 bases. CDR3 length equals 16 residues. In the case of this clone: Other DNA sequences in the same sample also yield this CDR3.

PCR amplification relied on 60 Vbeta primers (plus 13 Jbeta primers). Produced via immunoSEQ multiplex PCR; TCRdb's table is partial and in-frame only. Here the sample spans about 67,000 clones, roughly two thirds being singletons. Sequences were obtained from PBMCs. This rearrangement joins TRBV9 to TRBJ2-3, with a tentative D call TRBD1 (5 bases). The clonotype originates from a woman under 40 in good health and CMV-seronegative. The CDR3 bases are TGTGCCAGCAGCGTAGGTAGGGGCGCTAGCACAGATACGCAGTATTTT. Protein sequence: CASSVGRGASTDTQYF.